The 31 T cell receptor beta chains presented below share a single source sample, sequenced in a study of blood T cell repertoires in COVID-19 (dated by TCRdb to the early 2020s). The library was generated by the immunoSEQ multiplex PCR assay. TCRdb holds this immuneACCESS table with in-frame rearrangements only. Some clones are missing; in checked studies, unresolved V genes explain under half, and the rest has no known cause. The sample data list about 89,000 clones, and 87% of these were observed just once. Clones ranked in the top ten supply 15% of the sample. Sample: peripheral blood. Source of these receptors: a male donor with acute or convalescent COVID-19.

This chain uses TRBV28 with TRBJ1-2; D not certain. With 7 bases removed from V and 8 bases from J, the gap between germline ends came to 14 bases. The CDR3 is made up of 12 amino acids. The germline V gene encodes CDR1 MDHEN and CDR2 SYDVKM. The CDR3 nucleotides read TGTGCCAGCACCCGCTCCGAGTGGGGCTACACCTTC. Translating gives CASTRSEWGYTF.

CDR3 in amino acids: CASSFEGRTEAFF. The CDR3 nucleotides are TGCGCCAGCAGCTTCGAGGGGAGGACTGAAGCTTTCTTT. The J gene is TRBJ1-1, the V gene TRBV5-1, with a tentative D call TRBD1 (5 bases). Germline lookup yields CDR1 SGHRS and CDR2 YFSETQ. CDR3 length equals 13 residues. V dropped 2 bases and J dropped 5 bases, with 10 bases sitting between them.

For the CDR3, the DNA is TGTGCCAGCAGAACAAACGTGGCCGGAAACACCATATATTTT. It encodes CASRTNVAGNTIYF. This chain connects TRBV7-9 to TRBJ1-3; D is unresolved. This CDR3 region has 14 residues. Germline lookup yields CDR1 SEHNR and CDR2 FQNEAQ (reference sequence). V shed 6 bases and J shed 4 bases, with 13 bases lying between them.

The V gene is TRBV5-6, the J gene TRBJ1-5, with 7 bases aligning to TRBD1. The germline gives CDR1 SGHDT, CDR2 YYEEEE. V trimming: 4 bases; J trimming: 6 bases; junction bases outside the gene matches: 7. The CDR3 runs to 14 residues. The CDR3 sequence is CASSDVTGVQPQHF. CDR3 coding DNA: TGTGCCAGCAGCGATGTAACAGGGGTTCAGCCCCAGCATTTT.

The chain is built from TRBV14 and TRBJ1-5; 10 positions agree with TRBD1. The V gene end was trimmed by 3 bases and the J gene end by 4 bases; junction bases not matched to a gene: 3. The CDR3 has 15 residues. The V gene's germline CDR1 is SGHDN and CDR2 FVKESK. CDR3 DNA: TGTGCCAGCAGCCAGGGACAGGGGAAAAATCAGCCCCAGCATTTT. Amino acids: CASSQGQGKNQPQHF.

J is TRBJ1-2 and V is TRBV27; 8 bases line up with TRBD1. V was pared by 6 bases and J by 5 bases, with 8 bases of the junction left unmatched. This CDR3 comprises 14 residues. Looked up from germline, CDR1 is MNHEY and CDR2 is SMNVEV (reference sequence). The CDR3 here is CASSQDRGGYGYTF. DNA for the CDR3: TGTGCCAGCAGCCAAGACAGGGGAGGGTATGGCTACACCTTC.

This chain uses TRBV5-1 with TRBJ1-2; 10 positions match TRBD1. The CDR3 loop spans 16 amino acids. V shed 0 bases and J 8 bases; nucleotides not matched to a gene: 10. Germline V lookup: CDR1 SGHRS, CDR2 YFSETQ. In DNA form, the CDR3 reads TGCGCCAGCAGCTTGGCCCGGACAGGGGGGATACTGGGCTACACCTTC. Protein: CASSLARTGGILGYTF.

This clone was observed a single time. The chain is built from TRBV2 and TRBJ1-4; D is unresolved. The germline CDR1 and CDR2 sequences are SNHLY and FYNNEI. The CDR3 extends over 12 amino acids. Trimming left V 3 bases short and J 4 bases short, with 3 bases between. Here the CDR3 reads CASSDSNEKLFF. The CDR3 coding sequence is TGTGCCAGCAGTGACAGTAATGAAAAACTGTTTTTT.

V gene TRBV19 combines with J gene TRBJ2-5; D is perhaps TRBD1 (6 bases). The germline V gene has CDR1 LNHDA and CDR2 SQIVND (reference sequence). Trimming removed 4 bases from V and 2 bases from J, with 11 bases in between. The CDR3 loop spans 14 amino acids. The CDR3 reads CASSTGQRQETQYF. CDR3 DNA sequence: TGTGCCAGTAGTACCGGACAGCGTCAAGAGACCCAGTACTTC.

The chain employs TRBV10-3 and TRBJ1-4; 7 positions agree with TRBD1. The V and J ends lost 10 bases and 6 bases, in that order; junction bases with no gene match: 8. Germline CDR1 is ENHRY and CDR2 is SYGVKD. This CDR3 is 13 amino acids long. For the CDR3, the DNA is TGTGCCACCTCGGGCAGGGGGGATGAAAAACTGTTTTTT. Protein: CATSGRGDEKLFF.

The chain has TRBV3-1 (or the pseudogene TRBV3-2) and TRBJ2-3; TRBD2 matches at 8 bases. V was pared by 4 bases and J by 2 bases, with 8 bases of the junction left unmatched. The CDR3 contains 16 residues. Germline CDR1 reads LGHDT; CDR2 reads YNNKEL (reference sequence). CDR3 region: CASSRRLARNTDTQYF. The CDR3 DNA reads as TGTGCCAGCAGCCGGCGACTAGCGCGCAACACAGATACGCAGTATTTT.

The chain combines TRBV5-1 with TRBJ1-4; D remains unclear. V was pared by 4 bases and J by 0 bases, with 7 bases between. The CDR3 totals 14 residues. In germline, CDR1 is SGHRS, CDR2 YFSETQ. CDR3 protein: CASSPSATNEKLFF. Written as DNA, the CDR3 is TGCGCCAGCAGCCCCAGTGCAACTAATGAAAAACTGTTTTTT.

The chain carries TRBV5-5 and TRBJ2-3, with a possible D match to TRBD2 (5 bases). Germline CDR1 and CDR2: SGHKS and YYEKEE (reference sequence). The CDR3 consists of 14 residues. V gave up 3 bases and J gave up 4 bases, with 12 bases separating them. The CDR3, as DNA: TGTGCCAGCAGCTCTTTTACGGAGGCAGATACGCAGTATTTT. It yields the protein CASSSFTEADTQYF.

This sequence joins TRBV6-5 and TRBJ2-7; 8 bases line up with TRBD1. Germline lookup yields CDR1 MNHEY and CDR2 SVGAGI. The CDR3 is 12 residues long. V was pared by 6 bases and J by 6 bases, with 4 bases of the junction left unmatched. CDR3 in DNA: TGTGCCAGCAGAGCGACAGGGGCCGAGCAGTACTTC. Protein sequence: CASRATGAEQYF.

The chain combines TRBV19 with TRBJ1-1, with TRBD1 as a possible D gene (6 bases). This CDR3 is 14 amino acids long. The V and J ends lost 6 bases and 7 bases respectively, with 18 bases between them. Germline V CDR1 and CDR2: LNHDA, SQIVND (reference sequence). The CDR3 coding sequence is TGTGCCAGTAGGCACTCAGGGGTAAAGAATGAAGCTTTCTTT. This codes for CASRHSGVKNEAFF.

This chain links TRBV28 with TRBJ1-1; TRBD1 aligns across 8 bases. This CDR3 is built from 13 residues. V gave up 5 bases and J gave up 4 bases; unmatched junction bases: 3. Per the germline V gene, CDR1 is MDHEN and CDR2 is SYDVKM. The CDR3 region is CASSADRVTEAFF. The CDR3 DNA reads TGTGCCAGCAGTGCGGACAGGGTCACTGAAGCTTTCTTT.

This chain connects TRBV5-1 to TRBJ1-5, with D unclear. CDR3 size: 13 residues. Germline assignment: CDR1 SGHRS and CDR2 YFSETQ. V gave up 1 base and J gave up 4 bases, with 6 bases separating them. Here the CDR3 DNA reads TGCGCCAGCAGCTTGACAGAGAATCAGCCCCAGCATTTT. This gives the protein CASSLTENQPQHF. The whole variable domain, filled in from reference TRBV5-1 and TRBJ1-5, reads KAGVTQTPRYLIKTRGQQVTLSCSPISGHRSVSWYQQTPGQGLQFLFEYFSETQRNKGNFPGRFSGRQFSNSRSEMNVSTLELGDSALYLCASSLTENQPQHFGDGTRLSIL.

The rearrangement joins TRBV30 to TRBJ2-7, with a possible D match to TRBD2 (5 bases). V lost 3 bases to trimming and J lost 2 bases, with 8 bases between them. The germline gives CDR1 GTSNPN, CDR2 SVGIG (reference sequence). CDR3 length: 12 residues. Written as DNA, the CDR3 is TGTGCCTGGAGCGCCGGGACCTACGAGCAGTACTTC. Its protein product is CAWSAGTYEQYF.

The J gene is TRBJ2-1, the V gene TRBV7-9; 7 bases line up with TRBD1. The CDR3 spans 12 residues. Germline lookup yields CDR1 SEHNR and CDR2 FQNEAQ (reference sequence). V lost 5 bases to trimming and J lost 9 bases; unmatched junction nucleotides: 4. CDR3 in amino acids: CASSRQGTEQFF. The CDR3 nucleotides are TGTGCCAGCAGCCGACAGGGCACTGAGCAGTTCTTC.

This clone has a single count. This chain joins TRBV7-2 and TRBJ1-6, with 8 positions matching TRBD1. J lost 8 bases, V lost 1 base, and 4 bases had no gene match. Germline loops: CDR1 SGHTA, CDR2 FQGNSA. The CDR3 is 15 amino acids. The CDR3 protein is CASSLGLQGDSPLHF. The CDR3 region has the DNA TGTGCCAGCAGCTTAGGGCTACAGGGGGATTCACCCCTCCACTTT.

The CDR3 protein is CASSYSGGAGYTGELFF. The CDR3 coding sequence is TGTGCCAGCAGTTATAGCGGGGGGGCCGGGTACACCGGGGAGCTGTTTTTT. The chain couples TRBV5-6 to TRBJ2-2; the match to TRBD2 covers 11 bases. Looked up from germline, CDR1 is SGHDT and CDR2 is YYEEEE. The CDR3 is made up of 17 amino acids. The V and J ends lost 5 bases and 3 bases, in that order; junction bases with no gene match: 9.

The chain combines TRBV27 with TRBJ1-6; 7 nucleotides line up with TRBD1. The V gene end was trimmed by 4 bases and the J gene end by 8 bases; junction bases not matched to a gene: 5. The germline V gene encodes CDR1 MNHEY and CDR2 SMNVEV (reference sequence). The CDR3 is 14 residues long. CDR3 nucleotide sequence: TGTGCCAGCAGTTCGGACAGGTCTTATTCACCCCTCCACTTT. Protein sequence: CASSSDRSYSPLHF.

This chain joins TRBV5-1 and TRBJ2-5, with unresolved D. Germline V gene lookup returns CDR1 SGHRS and CDR2 YFSETQ. This CDR3 is built from 12 residues. The V end was cut by 0 bases, the J end by 5 bases, with 5 bases between. The DNA of the CDR3 is TGCGCCAGCAGCTTGGCCGGGGAGACCCAGTACTTC. This codes for CASSLAGETQYF.

This rearrangement joins TRBV12-3 or TRBV12-4 to TRBJ2-7, with TRBD1 matching 9 bases. Germline trimming cut 5 bases from V and 5 bases from J; bases unmatched to any gene: 4. This CDR3 is 13 amino acids long. In DNA form, the CDR3 reads TGTGCCAGCAGTAAACAGGGGGCGCACGAGCAGTACTTC. Protein product: CASSKQGAHEQYF.

The rearrangement uses TRBV28 and TRBJ1-1, with 7 bases identical to TRBD1. This CDR3 is built from 15 residues. The V gene's germline CDR1 is MDHEN and CDR2 SYDVKM. Germline trimming cut 3 bases from V and 3 bases from J; bases unmatched to any gene: 7. CDR3 region: CASSFDRVGDTEAFF. For the CDR3, the DNA is TGTGCCAGCAGTTTCGACAGGGTGGGGGACACTGAAGCTTTCTTT.

The chain links TRBV6-5 to TRBJ2-5; possible D gene TRBD2, 5 bases. The CDR3 runs to 16 residues. Deletions cut 0 bases from V and 2 bases from J, with 13 bases between. CDR1 is MNHEY, CDR2 SVGAGI, per germline. CDR3: CASSYSTSPGQETQYF. In nucleotides, the CDR3 is TGTGCCAGCAGTTACTCGACAAGTCCGGGGCAAGAGACCCAGTACTTC.

The chain links TRBV5-1 to TRBJ1-1; D is uncertain. The CDR3 contains 14 residues. Germline loops: CDR1 SGHRS, CDR2 YFSETQ. Between the trimmed V and J ends, which lost 2 bases and 6 bases, there was a span of 14 bases. As DNA, the CDR3 is TGCGCCAGCAGCTTAAGTCGGTTCGCCGCTGAAGCTTTCTTT. Protein sequence: CASSLSRFAAEAFF. The complete variable domain, with remaining parts taken from reference TRBV5-1 and TRBJ1-1, reads KAGVTQTPRYLIKTRGQQVTLSCSPISGHRSVSWYQQTPGQGLQFLFEYFSETQRNKGNFPGRFSGRQFSNSRSEMNVSTLELGDSALYLCASSLSRFAAEAFFGQGTRLTVV.

J is TRBJ1-4 and V is TRBV2, with 11 nucleotides matching TRBD1. The CDR3 covers 14 residues. Looked up from germline, CDR1 is SNHLY and CDR2 is FYNNEI. J was trimmed by 5 bases and V by 7 bases; bases with no gene match: 3. The CDR3 loop is CASTRDRGNEKLFF. The DNA of the CDR3 is TGTGCCAGCACCCGGGACAGGGGGAATGAAAAACTGTTTTTT.

The chain links TRBV12-3 or TRBV12-4 to TRBJ1-2; D might be TRBD1 (5 bases). The length of the CDR3 is 12 residues. Trimming left V 2 bases short and J 8 bases short, with 9 bases between. In nucleotides, the CDR3 is TGTGCCAGCAGTTTAAGGACAAGCGGCTACACCTTC. This gives the protein CASSLRTSGYTF.

The rearrangement uses TRBV7-6 and TRBJ2-1; D is perhaps TRBD1 (6 bases). Germline V gene data show CDR1 as SGHVS and CDR2 as FNYEAQ. V dropped 1 base and J dropped 2 bases, with 9 bases sitting between them. CDR3 length: 15 amino acids. DNA for the CDR3: TGTGCCAGCAGCTTAGATCAGGGGACCTACAATGAGCAGTTCTTC. Its translation is CASSLDQGTYNEQFF.

The chain carries TRBV18 and TRBJ1-4; D is ambiguous. Trimming took 2 bases from V and 7 from J, leaving 14 bases between them. The CDR3 totals 15 residues. Looked up from germline, CDR1 is KGHSH and CDR2 is LQKENI. The CDR3 loop is CASSPMEGEAEKLFF. CDR3 nucleotide sequence: TGTGCCAGCTCACCAATGGAGGGAGAGGCTGAAAAACTGTTTTTT.